This T cell receptor (beta chain) was retrieved from a study of monozygotic twins with inflammatory bowel disease. As for this clonotype: The target antigen is unknown.

Study-wide results and caveats: With others, IBD patients shared fewer clonotypes than healthy twins did, especially with disease activity.

Germline lookup yields CDR1 SGHAT and CDR2 FQNNGV. This CDR3 region has 16 residues. Each UMI, carrying a 6-nucleotide sample barcode, came from template switching. From the 5' RACE reads, TCRdb lists one entry per CDR3 protein and no DNA. The sample is made up of more than 75,000 distinct CDR3 sequences, and the top ten hold just under 7.5% of it. This sequence was found in a human donor with ulcerative colitis or Crohn's disease, or a healthy co-twin of an affected twin (not recorded which). This chain uses TRBV11-2 with TRBJ2-1; TCRdb names TRBD2, which stays unverified in the absence of DNA. The specimen sequenced was blood. The CDR3 is CASSFRLAGGPGEQFF.